These 18 T cell receptor beta chains originate from one sample sequenced in a study of siplizumab effects on memory and regulatory T cells. Profiled with immunoSEQ multiplex PCR; TCRdb holds only in-frame clones, not every one. The sample shows about 87,000 clones, around 94% of them seen only once. Sequenced material: non-Treg CD4+ T cells sorted from blood. The receptors were sampled from a human donor in good health.

This chain connects TRBV5-1 to TRBJ2-1, with TRBD2 identical over 8 bases. This CDR3 is built from 15 residues. With 1 base clipped from V and 2 bases from J, the junction kept 2 bases outside the gene matches. CDR1 and CDR2 from the germline V gene are SGHRS and YFSETQ. The CDR3 is CASSLSGGTYNEQFF. For the CDR3, the DNA is TGCGCCAGCAGCTTGAGCGGGGGCACCTACAATGAGCAGTTCTTC.

This clone was counted once. The chain employs TRBV7-2 and TRBJ1-1; D possibly corresponds to TRBD1 (6 bases). The CDR3 totals 13 residues. CDR1 is SGHTA and CDR2 is FQGNSA in the germline V gene. V lost 6 bases and J lost 8, with 16 bases in between. CDR3 DNA sequence: TGTGCCAGCAGAGGGGGGGAGGCCAGGGAAGCTTTCTTT. Protein product: CASRGGEAREAFF.

This chain joins TRBV14 and TRBJ2-1; D is unclear. The V gene's germline CDR1 is SGHDN and CDR2 FVKESK. V shed 6 bases and J shed 6 bases, with 12 bases lying between them. There are 13 residues in the CDR3. CDR3 sequence reads: CASRGLGRNEQFF. The CDR3, as DNA: TGTGCCAGCAGAGGCCTAGGCCGCAATGAGCAGTTCTTC.

The rearrangement uses TRBV6-6 and TRBJ1-4; no clear D. This CDR3 comprises 14 residues. V gave up 2 bases and J gave up 11 bases, with 15 bases separating them. Germline V lookup: CDR1 MNHNY, CDR2 SVGAGI (reference sequence). The CDR3 nucleotides are TGTGCCAGCAGTTACCCCCGCTTGTCGGAGAAACTGTTTTTT. Its protein product is CASSYPRLSEKLFF.

The rearrangement links TRBV7-2 to TRBJ2-7; 9 bases agree with TRBD2. CDR3 size: 18 residues. In germline, CDR1 is SGHTA, CDR2 FQGNSA. Germline trimming cut 6 bases from V and 0 bases from J; bases unmatched to any gene: 15. This CDR3 reads CASSPGPYERGVSYEQYF. CDR3 DNA sequence: TGTGCCAGCAGTCCCGGCCCGTATGAGCGGGGGGTCTCCTACGAGCAGTACTTC.

Here the CDR3 reads CASSTPWGLAGGSSYNEQFF. DNA for the CDR3: TGTGCCAGCAGCACCCCATGGGGACTAGCGGGGGGTAGCTCCTACAATGAGCAGTTCTTC. The J gene is TRBJ2-1, the V gene TRBV5-4; 15 bases map to TRBD2. The germline CDR1 and CDR2 sequences are SGHNT and YYREEE (reference sequence). Trimming removed 4 bases from V and 0 bases from J; junction bases left unmatched: 11. The CDR3 runs 20 residues.

This clone was counted a single time. The CDR3 DNA is TGTGCCAGCACCACGAGGGACAGATCCTACAATGAGCAGTTCTTC. Amino acid sequence: CASTTRDRSYNEQFF. This rearrangement joins TRBV6-1 to TRBJ2-1; TRBD1 matches 7 bases. The CDR3 is 15 amino acids. The V gene's germline CDR1 is MNHNS and CDR2 SASEGT. V lost 7 bases to trimming and J lost 1 base; unmatched junction nucleotides: 7.

V and J are TRBV4-1 and TRBJ2-1; 12 nucleotides line up with TRBD2. V gave up 1 base and J gave up 2 bases; unmatched junction bases: 0. The CDR3 is 16 amino acids. Per the germline V gene, CDR1 is MGHRA and CDR2 is YSYEKL. The chain's CDR3 is CASSQGLAGAYNEQFF. Written as DNA, the CDR3 is TGCGCCAGCAGCCAAGGACTAGCGGGAGCCTACAATGAGCAGTTCTTC.

Only one count was recorded for this clone. The chain recombines TRBV5-8 with TRBJ1-5, with 7 nucleotides matching TRBD1. V dropped 4 bases and J dropped 4; count of bases not matched to a gene: 8. The germline gives CDR1 SGHTS, CDR2 YDEGEE. The CDR3 sequence is 15 residues long. CDR3 residues: CASSRRQGLNQPQHF. Written as DNA, the CDR3 is TGTGCCAGCAGCCGTAGACAGGGCCTTAATCAGCCCCAGCATTTT.

The V gene is TRBV6-5, the J gene TRBJ2-4, with a weak D call TRBD1 (5 bases). CDR1 and CDR2 from the germline V gene are MNHEY and SVGAGI. Trimming removed 0 bases at V and 8 bases at J, with 11 bases between. CDR3 length: 14 residues. The CDR3 DNA reads TGTGCCAGCAGTTACTCAGGGGTTAGGGACATTCAGTACTTC. Translation: CASSYSGVRDIQYF.

J is TRBJ1-2 and V is TRBV5-1; D remains ambiguous. V shed 0 bases and J shed 4 bases, with 7 bases lying between them. There are 13 residues in the CDR3. Looked up from germline, CDR1 is SGHRS and CDR2 is YFSETQ. CDR3 sequence: CASSLAESYGYTF. Written as DNA, the CDR3 is TGCGCCAGCAGCTTGGCCGAAAGCTATGGCTACACCTTC. The full variable domain, with the rest looked up from reference TRBV5-1 and TRBJ1-2, is KAGVTQTPRYLIKTRGQQVTLSCSPISGHRSVSWYQQTPGQGLQFLFEYFSETQRNKGNFPGRFSGRQFSNSRSEMNVSTLELGDSALYLCASSLAESYGYTFGSGTRLTVV.

The V and J genes are TRBV29-1 and TRBJ2-1; D gene unclear. Germline V gene lookup returns CDR1 SQVTM and CDR2 ANQGSEA. With 5 bases removed from V and 4 bases from J, the gap between germline ends came to 6 bases. CDR3 length equals 11 residues. The DNA for the CDR3 is TGCAGCGTTCCGAGGTACAATGAGCAGTTCTTC. Translating gives CSVPRYNEQFF.

CDR3 in amino acids: CASSLEGGTYEQYF. CDR3 in DNA: TGCGCCAGCAGCTTGGAGGGGGGAACCTACGAGCAGTACTTC. The chain has TRBV5-1 and TRBJ2-7; TRBD1 or TRBD2 may be the D gene (6 bases each). The CDR3 runs to 14 residues. Germline values: CDR1 SGHRS, CDR2 YFSETQ. The V and J ends lost 0 bases and 2 bases respectively, with 9 bases between them.

The V gene is TRBV30, the J gene TRBJ1-2; TRBD1 might be the D (5 bases). Germline assignment: CDR1 GTSNPN and CDR2 SVGIG (reference sequence). V lost 3 bases, J lost 4 bases, and 15 bases lay in between. The CDR3 length is 14 residues. CDR3 loop: CAWRTPGRSYGYTF. CDR3 DNA: TGTGCCTGGAGGACTCCGGGGCGAAGCTATGGCTACACCTTC.

The chain recombines TRBV4-1 with TRBJ2-2; D is possibly TRBD1 (6 bases). This CDR3 contains 15 residues. Germline values: CDR1 MGHRA, CDR2 YSYEKL. V was trimmed by 3 bases and J by 0 bases, leaving 8 bases between them. CDR3 sequence (DNA): TGCGCCAGCAGCCACACAGGGACGAACACCGGGGAGCTGTTTTTT. Protein sequence: CASSHTGTNTGELFF.

The chain carries TRBV6-5 and TRBJ1-5, with TRBD1 matching 7 bases. Germline CDR1 and CDR2: MNHEY and SVGAGI. V gave up 5 bases and J gave up 4 bases; unmatched junction bases: 8. This CDR3 has 15 residues. CDR3 nucleotides: TGTGCCAGCAGTACGACCTCACAGGGGAATCAGCCCCAGCATTTT. Its protein product is CASSTTSQGNQPQHF.

V usage is TRBV9 and J usage is TRBJ2-1; the match to TRBD2 covers 9 bases. This CDR3 is 16 amino acids long. J gave up 6 bases and V 4 bases, and 11 bases lay outside the gene matches. The germline V gene encodes CDR1 SGDLS and CDR2 YYNGEE. CDR3: CASSSRGGRGSNEQFF. The CDR3 DNA is TGTGCCAGCAGCTCCCGTGGCGGGAGGGGCTCCAATGAGCAGTTCTTC.

The chain links TRBV27 to TRBJ2-2, with unresolved D. The germline V gene has CDR1 MNHEY and CDR2 SMNVEV (reference sequence). Trimming left V 3 bases short and J 4 bases short, with 6 bases between. The CDR3 runs 13 residues. CDR3 in DNA: TGTGCCAGCAGTTTGGTGTCCACCGGGGAGCTGTTTTTT. It yields the protein CASSLVSTGELFF.